Below are 10 T cell receptor beta chains sequenced from a single sample in a study of regulatory T cells in long-lasting Graves disease. According to the study, TCR beta libraries were built with iRepertoire HTBI primers and CDR3-region Arm-PCR. MiXCR, run by TCRdb on the multiplex PCR reads, gives a single entry per CDR3 protein. The sample holds over 650,000 distinct CDR3 sequences, 25% to 30% seen once. The time point here: persistent/refractory GD, antithyroid drugs over 5 years with positive TRAb. PBMC-extracted RNA yielded the TCR library. The sequencing used peripheral blood mononuclear cells (PBMCs), collected when the disease was refractory, from a patient treated with antithyroid drugs. All receptors derive from a female donor with Graves disease.

This clonotype came up many times. V and J are TRBV5-1 and TRBJ1-4; the match to TRBD1 covers 8 bases. Trimming at V came to 3 bases and at J to 2 bases, leaving 0 bases not matched to a gene. There are 14 residues in the CDR3. Germline CDR1 reads SGHRS; CDR2 reads YFSETQ. CDR3: CASSWTGTNEKLFF. Written as DNA, the CDR3 is TGCGCCAGCAGCTGGACAGGGACTAATGAAAAACTGTTTTTT.

J is TRBJ2-2 and V is TRBV20-1; D unresolved. The CDR3 is 14 amino acids. Trimming removed 1 base from V and 0 bases from J, with 6 bases in between. Per germline, CDR1 DFQATT and CDR2 SNEGSKA (reference sequence). The CDR3 region is CSARAGTNTGELFF. DNA for the CDR3: TGCAGTGCTAGAGCCGGTACGAACACCGGGGAGCTGTTTTTT.

This clonotype was detected ten times or more. The chain uses TRBV2 and TRBJ1-2; unclear D gene. Germline V CDR1 and CDR2: SNHLY, FYNNEI. The CDR3 loop spans 16 amino acids. Trimming left V 4 bases short and J 2 bases short, with 17 bases between. CDR3 sequence: CASSVRLAGANYGYTF. CDR3 sequence (DNA): TGTGCCAGCAGTGTGAGACTTGCGGGAGCCAACTATGGCTACACCTTC.

The chain carries TRBV7-3 and TRBJ1-2; weak D call: TRBD1 (5 bases). The germline gives CDR1 SGHTA, CDR2 FQGTGA. This CDR3 has 14 residues. Trimming cost V 5 bases and J 7 bases, with 17 bases left between them. The CDR3 here is CASSPLGGGGGYTF. In DNA, the CDR3 is TGTGCCAGCAGCCCGCTCGGGGGGGGAGGTGGCTACACCTTC.

The rearrangement uses TRBV29-1 and TRBJ1-2, with TRBD1 identical over 7 bases. This CDR3 spans 12 amino acids. CDR1 and CDR2 (germline): SQVTM, ANQGSEA. With V trimmed by 3 bases and J by 6 bases, 4 bases remained unmatched. For the CDR3, the DNA is TGCAGCGTTGATTTAGGGGGCGATGGCTACACCTTC. Its protein product is CSVDLGGDGYTF.

The rearrangement links TRBV14 to TRBJ1-2; D is uncertain. V lost 4 bases to trimming and J lost 4 bases, with 7 bases between them. Germline-derived CDR1 and CDR2 are SGHDN and FVKESK. The CDR3 has 12 amino acids. DNA for the CDR3: TGTGCCAGCAGCCCCTCAAGCTATGGCTACACCTTC. This encodes CASSPSSYGYTF.

This clonotype was detected many times. This rearrangement joins TRBV28 to TRBJ1-2; 11 bases fit TRBD1. Germline V CDR1 and CDR2: MDHEN, SYDVKM. The CDR3 sequence is 15 residues long. V dropped 5 bases and J dropped 4; count of bases not matched to a gene: 6. Written as DNA, the CDR3 is TGTGCCAGCAGTCCGGACAGGGGGCTACGCTATGGCTACACCTTC. Translation gives CASSPDRGLRYGYTF.

CDR3 region: CASSDSGGADTQYF. CDR3 sequence (DNA): TGTGCCAGCAGTGACTCAGGGGGCGCAGATACGCAGTATTTT. This chain connects TRBV6-1 to TRBJ2-3, with 8 bases fitting TRBD1. This CDR3 region has 14 residues. Germline CDR1 is MNHNS and CDR2 is SASEGT. The V and J ends lost 3 bases and 4 bases, in that order; junction bases with no gene match: 3.

The rearrangement uses TRBV11-1 and TRBJ2-3; possible D gene TRBD1, 5 bases. Trimming stripped 4 bases from V and 2 bases from J, with 13 bases between. Germline V CDR1 and CDR2: SGHAT, FQDESV (reference sequence). CDR3 length equals 15 residues. The CDR3 here is CASSWGRRDTDTQYF. CDR3 sequence (DNA): TGTGCCAGCAGCTGGGGCCGCAGAGACACAGATACGCAGTATTTT.

This clonotype was seen many times. The rearrangement uses TRBV3-1 and TRBJ1-2; D is unclear. Germline assignment: CDR1 LGHDT and CDR2 YNNKEL (reference sequence). Trimming cost V 1 base and J 3 bases, with 6 bases left between them. The CDR3 runs to 13 residues. Written as DNA, the CDR3 is TGTGCCAGCAGCCAAGTTCAGGACTATGGCTACACCTTC. This encodes CASSQVQDYGYTF.